The 20 T cell receptor beta chains listed next were all sequenced from one sample in a study of blood T cell repertoires in COVID-19. Only in-frame clones appear in the TCRdb table, and some are missing; sequencing was by immunoSEQ multiplex PCR. The sample lists 150,000 to 200,000 clones, 80% to 85% occurring once. The sample consisted of PBMCs or T cells enriched from blood (not recorded which). These receptors were collected from a woman aged 25 to 39 who had been exposed to COVID-19.

V and J are TRBV7-3 and TRBJ1-1; TRBD1 agrees at 7 bases. V gave up 3 bases and J gave up 5 bases; unmatched junction bases: 9. Germline CDR1 is SGHTA and CDR2 is FQGTGA. This CDR3 is built from 15 residues. The CDR3 nucleotides read TGTGCCAGCAGCTTGACAGGGACGAGAGAAACTGAAGCTTTCTTT. Protein sequence: CASSLTGTRETEAFF.

The chain joins TRBV27 to TRBJ1-5; TRBD1 agrees at 8 bases. Germline V gene data show CDR1 as MNHEY and CDR2 as SMNVEV (reference sequence). J lost 4 bases, V lost 3 bases, and 2 bases had no gene match. The CDR3 sequence is 14 residues long. The CDR3 DNA reads as TGTGCCAGCAGTTTTGGGACAGGTAATCAGCCCCAGCATTTT. Translated, it gives CASSFGTGNQPQHF.

CDR3 coding DNA: TGTGCCAGCAGCGTAGAAGGGTTGGGAGGGAGCTCCTATAATTCACCCCTCCACTTT. Its protein is CASSVEGLGGSSYNSPLHF. The chain carries TRBV9 and TRBJ1-6; no firm D call. Germline CDR1 SGDLS, CDR2 YYNGEE. Trimming removed 0 bases at V and 0 bases at J, with 16 bases between. The CDR3 has 19 residues.

The chain uses TRBV3-1 (or the pseudogene TRBV3-2) and TRBJ2-1; 14 bases match TRBD2. The V gene's germline CDR1 is LGHDT and CDR2 YNNKEL (reference sequence). CDR3 length: 15 amino acids. J gave up 11 bases and V 6 bases, and 9 bases lay outside the gene matches. The CDR3 protein is CASRKGGLAGVKQFF. The CDR3 DNA is TGTGCCAGCAGAAAAGGGGGACTAGCGGGGGTAAAGCAGTTCTTC.

The V gene is TRBV19, the J gene TRBJ1-2; no firm D call. Germline CDR1 reads LNHDA; CDR2 reads SQIVND (reference sequence). The V and J ends lost 6 bases and 2 bases respectively, with 10 bases between them. This CDR3 region has 13 residues. CDR3 sequence: CASSPAGNYGYTF. The CDR3 DNA follows: TGTGCCAGTAGCCCAGCGGGGAACTATGGCTACACCTTC.

The rearrangement joins TRBV7-8 to TRBJ1-2; a weak D match, TRBD1 (5 bases). Trimming took 5 bases from V and 4 from J, leaving 17 bases between them. Germline lookup yields CDR1 SGHVS and CDR2 FQNEAQ. This CDR3 is built from 15 residues. CDR3 in DNA: TGTGCCAGCAGCCTCGTAGCGGAGGGGACCTATGGCTACACCTTC. Translated, it gives CASSLVAEGTYGYTF.

This sequence joins TRBV7-9 and TRBJ1-6; the D gene is possibly TRBD1 (5 bases). The V gene's germline CDR1 is SEHNR and CDR2 FQNEAQ (reference sequence). This CDR3 is 16 amino acids long. The germline V and J ends were trimmed by 3 bases and 0 bases, with 9 bases remaining between them. The CDR3 is CASSLLGPSYNSPLHF. In DNA, the CDR3 is TGTGCCAGCAGCTTGCTGGGGCCCTCCTATAATTCACCCCTCCACTTT.

The chain joins TRBV9 to TRBJ2-2, with D tentatively TRBD1 (7 bases). V shed 0 bases and J shed 4 bases, with 13 bases lying between them. The CDR3 length is 16 residues. The V gene's germline CDR1 is SGDLS and CDR2 YYNGEE. CDR3 loop: CASSVDVQGGTGELFF. The CDR3 DNA follows: TGTGCCAGCAGCGTAGACGTGCAGGGGGGCACCGGGGAGCTGTTTTTT.

The chain employs TRBV19 and TRBJ1-1; D remains ambiguous. The CDR3 contains 14 residues. Trimming cost V 7 bases and J 0 bases, with 12 bases left between them. Per the germline V gene, CDR1 is LNHDA and CDR2 is SQIVND (reference sequence). The CDR3 reads CASIGRFVNTEAFF. CDR3 sequence (DNA): TGTGCCAGTATAGGGAGGTTTGTGAACACTGAAGCTTTCTTT.

This sequence joins TRBV5-8 and TRBJ2-7, with D tentatively TRBD1 (6 bases). The CDR3 consists of 19 residues. V was cut by 0 bases and J by 11 bases, with 33 bases left in between. CDR1 and CDR2 from the germline V gene are SGHTS and YDEGEE. The CDR3 reads CASSLDLLTGRTRPSPKYF. The CDR3 DNA is TGTGCCAGCAGCTTGGACCTCTTGACAGGCCGGACCCGACCCAGCCCCAAGTACTTC.

The V and J genes are TRBV11-2 and TRBJ2-7; D may be TRBD1 (5 bases). V was cut by 5 bases and J by 3 bases, with 8 bases left in between. CDR3 length: 12 residues. The V gene's germline CDR1 is SGHAT and CDR2 FQNNGV. DNA of the CDR3: TGTGCCAGCAGCAGACAGAACTACGAGCAGTACTTC. Protein product: CASSRQNYEQYF.

This chain connects TRBV5-1 to TRBJ2-5; TRBD2 matches 8 bases. V shed 4 bases, J shed 7 bases, and the junction held 12 bases outside the gene matches. Germline V gives CDR1 SGHRS, CDR2 YFSETQ. The CDR3 is 15 amino acids. CDR3 sequence reads: CASSLYGGAERTQYF. CDR3 coding DNA: TGCGCCAGCAGCCTCTACGGGGGGGCCGAGAGGACCCAGTACTTC. The whole variable domain, filled in from reference TRBV5-1 and TRBJ2-5, reads KAGVTQTPRYLIKTRGQQVTLSCSPISGHRSVSWYQQTPGQGLQFLFEYFSETQRNKGNFPGRFSGRQFSNSRSEMNVSTLELGDSALYLCASSLYGGAERTQYFGPGTRLLVL.

This chain connects TRBV27 to TRBJ2-7; 12 bases are shared with TRBD2. The CDR3 runs 15 residues. After removal of 5 bases from V and 4 bases from J, the junction contained 6 bases not matched to a gene. The germline gives CDR1 MNHEY, CDR2 SMNVEV (reference sequence). The CDR3 protein is CASSPTSGGRYEQYF. For the CDR3, the DNA is TGTGCCAGCAGTCCGACTAGCGGGGGTCGGTACGAGCAGTACTTC.

The genes are TRBV9 and TRBJ1-4; no firm D call. The germline V gene encodes CDR1 SGDLS and CDR2 YYNGEE. With 0 bases removed from V and 12 bases from J, the gap between germline ends came to 15 bases. The CDR3 sequence is 14 residues long. Here the CDR3 reads CASSVEMSGAELFF. The CDR3, as DNA: TGTGCCAGCAGCGTAGAAATGAGCGGAGCCGAACTGTTTTTT. Based on the CDR3 plus reference TRBV9 and TRBJ1-4, the full variable domain is DSGVTQTPKHLITATGQRVTLRCSPRSGDLSVYWYQQSLDQGLQFLIQYYNGEERAKGNILERFSAQQFPDLHSELNLSSLELGDSALYFCASSVEMSGAELFFGSGTQLSVL.

V gene TRBV5-4 combines with J gene TRBJ2-7; TRBD1 matches at 7 bases. V shed 1 base and J 3 bases; nucleotides not matched to a gene: 7. Germline-derived CDR1 and CDR2 are SGHNT and YYREEE (reference sequence). This CDR3 is 15 amino acids long. CDR3 nucleotide sequence: TGTGCCAGCAGCTTGATGGGGACAGAAAACTACGAGCAGTACTTC. Amino acids: CASSLMGTENYEQYF.

The CDR3 reads CASSPTRTMDYGYTF. Written as DNA, the CDR3 is TGTGCCAGCAGTCCGACGAGGACAATGGATTATGGCTACACCTTC. The chain recombines TRBV27 with TRBJ1-2; D possibly corresponds to TRBD1 (5 bases). V was cut by 5 bases and J by 5 bases, with 18 bases left in between. CDR3 size: 15 residues. Germline V CDR1 and CDR2: MNHEY, SMNVEV (reference sequence).

The chain employs TRBV5-6 and TRBJ1-4, with 9 bases matching TRBD1. V lost 2 bases and J lost 7; bases outside the gene matches: 6. The CDR3 is made up of 15 amino acids. CDR1 SGHDT and CDR2 YYEEEE come from the germline V gene. The CDR3 loop reads CASSFYGTGSEKLFF. In nucleotides, the CDR3 is TGTGCCAGCAGCTTTTACGGGACAGGGAGTGAAAAACTGTTTTTT.

The chain uses TRBV6-5 and TRBJ2-2, with TRBD1 matching over 9 bases. CDR3 length equals 15 residues. V lost 4 bases to trimming and J lost 5 bases; unmatched junction nucleotides: 5. Per germline, CDR1 MNHEY and CDR2 SVGAGI. The DNA of the CDR3 is TGTGCCAGCAGTTTGGACAGGGGTTTTACCGGGGAGCTGTTTTTT. Its protein is CASSLDRGFTGELFF.

This sequence joins TRBV7-3 and TRBJ2-3; the match to TRBD2 covers 7 bases. Per germline, CDR1 SGHTA and CDR2 FQGTGA. After removal of 5 bases from V and 4 bases from J, the junction contained 6 bases not matched to a gene. This CDR3 has 14 amino acids. CDR3 amino acids: CASSRGGGPDTQYF. For the CDR3, the DNA is TGTGCCAGCAGCCGGGGCGGGGGTCCAGATACGCAGTATTTT.

The chain joins TRBV4-1 to TRBJ2-7; tentative D call: TRBD2 (5 bases). V lost 1 base to trimming and J lost 3 bases, with 7 bases between them. The CDR3 has 13 amino acids. Germline lookup yields CDR1 MGHRA and CDR2 YSYEKL. CDR3 DNA sequence: TGCGCCAGCAGCCAAGGAGGGTACTACGAGCAGTACTTC. Encoded protein: CASSQGGYYEQYF.